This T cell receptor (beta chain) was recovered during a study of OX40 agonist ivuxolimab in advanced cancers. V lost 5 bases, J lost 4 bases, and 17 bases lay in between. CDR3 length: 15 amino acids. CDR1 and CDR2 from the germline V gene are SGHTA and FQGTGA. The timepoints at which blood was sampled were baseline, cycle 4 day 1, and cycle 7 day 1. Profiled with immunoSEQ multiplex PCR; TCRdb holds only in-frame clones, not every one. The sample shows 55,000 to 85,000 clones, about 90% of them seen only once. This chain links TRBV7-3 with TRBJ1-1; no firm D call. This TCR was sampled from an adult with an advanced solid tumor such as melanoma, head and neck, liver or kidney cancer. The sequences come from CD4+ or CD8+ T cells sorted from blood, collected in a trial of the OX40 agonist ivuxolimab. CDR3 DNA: TGTGCCAGCAGCCCTTCTGGGGAATGGGGCACTGAAGCTTTCTTT. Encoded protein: CASSPSGEWGTEAFF.